This T cell receptor beta chain was obtained from a study of response to subunit inactivated influenza vaccine. Overall study results and limits: Seasonal influenza vaccination, on each occasion, was suggested by the authors to recruit few new T cells.

TCRdb re-derived calls from the RT-PCR reads in MiXCR, one entry per CDR3 protein. The sample consists of 650,000 to 800,000 distinct CDR3 sequences, about 15% of them appearing once. To note about this clonotype: Its target is not known.

Trimming pared 3 bases from V and 3 bases from J, leaving 16 bases between. The CDR3 is 15 amino acids. Germline lookup yields CDR1 SGHRS and CDR2 YFSETQ. Specimen: PBMCs from blood, collected approximately 15 days before vaccination. The receptor's source is a man between 45 and 60 years old who received an inactivated influenza vaccine. The chain couples TRBV5-1 to TRBJ2-7; no reliable D call. The CDR3 is CASSYARGRNYEQYF. Here the CDR3 DNA reads TGCGCCAGCAGCTATGCAAGAGGACGGAACTACGAGCAGTACTTC.